This T cell receptor beta chain was identified during a study of beta chain features in type 1 diabetes. Turning to the study itself: In age, gender and cell yields, patients were similar to healthy donors. The study's findings and limits: Shortening of TCRB CDR3s, moderate but significant, appeared in all four CD4+ subsets of Type 1 diabetes patients.

The authors reverse transcribed all of the isolated RNA, so sequencing captured expressed TCRB transcripts. Profiling relied on immunoSEQ multiplex PCR, and the TCRdb table lists in-frame clones only, not all of them. The sample has about 130,000 clones; around 8.8% are singletons. This clone has only a few counts. What it binds is not known. A single heparinised draw of about 120 mL on average was taken per donor. CDR1 is SGHRS and CDR2 is YFSETQ in the germline V gene. Trimming removed 0 bases from V and 9 bases from J; junction bases left unmatched: 3. CDR3 length: 13 amino acids. The clonotype originates from a man aged 25 to 40 with type 1 diabetes. The chain joins TRBV5-1 to TRBJ2-1; TRBD2 matches 7 bases. The sample consisted of central memory CD4+ T cells from blood. The CDR3 region is CASSLAASGEQFF. The CDR3 DNA follows: TGCGCCAGCAGCTTGGCCGCTAGCGGTGAGCAGTTCTTC.